The clone carrying this T cell receptor beta chain was observed a handful of times. Germline CDR1 reads LGHNA; CDR2 reads YNFKEQ. The V and J ends lost 0 bases and 0 bases respectively, with 9 bases between them. This CDR3 has 15 residues. The data belong to a study of blood T cell repertoires in COVID-19. Looking at the study overall: There were acute and convalescent COVID-19 samples, and they came from the United States, Italy and Spain. T cells, B-cell-depleted T cells, or PBMCs provided the cDNA or gDNA that served as material.

Per the original methods: Quantification of nucleated cells was approximated via reference gene primer amplification. Profiling relied on immunoSEQ multiplex PCR, and the TCRdb table lists in-frame clones only, not all of them. The D gene and trimming were derived from the DNA, and the V and J assignments and clone size from that table. The table records fewer than 150,000 clones, roughly 80% of them present only once. The sample was peripheral blood. V usage is TRBV4-2 and J usage is TRBJ2-7, with a weak D call TRBD1 (5 bases). The origin of this receptor is a woman aged 50 to 60 with acute or convalescent COVID-19. The CDR3 DNA is TGTGCCAGCAGCCAAGAGAAGACAGTCTCCTACGAGCAGTACTTC. This codes for CASSQEKTVSYEQYF.